The present T cell receptor (beta chain) was sequenced within a study of T cells in Graves' hyperthyroidism and ophthalmopathy. Template material for amplifying TCR beta CDR3 regions consisted of RNA transcripts. RT-PCR in the first round (using the HTBI primer set) targeted the TCR CDR3. TCRdb passed the multiplex PCR reads through MiXCR, listing each CDR3 protein once. The sample carries approximately 640,000 distinct CDR3 sequences, 45% recorded once. Findings and limits, study-wide: Researchers found most expanded thyroid clonotypes above 0.001 in blood as well. Ophthalmopathy stood apart from stable hyperthyroidism in a 13 V-J model.

Germline V CDR1 and CDR2: LNHDA, SQIVND (reference sequence). There are 15 residues in the CDR3. J gave up 2 bases and V 5 bases, and 9 bases lay outside the gene matches. A few counts support this clonotype. Its antigen is unknown. Together with thyroid ultrasound, orbital computed tomography, serum thyroxine and TRAb, clinical symptoms were used for diagnoses. The sequence was collected from an adult man with Graves' disease, either hyperthyroidism or ophthalmopathy (not recorded which). Sequencing input: peripheral blood or thyroid tissue (not recorded which). The genes are TRBV19 and TRBJ2-7; 7 bases align to TRBD1. CDR3 sequence reads: CASSLDGDSTYEQYF. CDR3 DNA: TGTGCCAGTAGTTTGGATGGGGACAGCACCTACGAGCAGTACTTC. The full variable domain, rest sourced from reference TRBV19 and TRBJ2-7, is DGGITQSPKYLFRKEGQNVTLSCEQNLNHDAMYWYRQDPGQGLRLIYYSQIVNDFQKGDIAEGYSVSREKKESFPLTVTSAQKNPTAFYLCASSLDGDSTYEQYFGPGTRLTVT.